These 32 T cell receptor beta chains originate from one sample sequenced in a study of CD8 T cells in ankylosing spondylitis. What these receptors recognize is not known. TCRdb itself ran the 5' RACE reads through MiXCR, one entry per CDR3 protein. The data show roughly 450,000 distinct CDR3 sequences, around 26% seen once. Findings of the study overall: Typical of ankylosing spondylitis blood, it appeared, was a TCR beta motif of fewer than ten highly homologous variants.

The sequenced material came from blood, either unsorted or a sorted T cell fraction (not recorded which). The receptors derive from a male donor with ankylosing spondylitis.

The gene calls are TRBV30 and TRBJ1-4; 7 nucleotides match TRBD1. V trimming: 5 bases; J trimming: 3 bases; junction bases outside the gene matches: 6. This CDR3 has 14 amino acids. Germline CDR1 reads GTSNPN; CDR2 reads SVGIG (reference sequence). The CDR3 loop reads CAWDRTGPNEKLFF. Here the CDR3 DNA reads TGTGCCTGGGACAGGACAGGACCTAATGAAAAACTGTTTTTT.

This clonotype was seen only a few times. V usage is TRBV5-1 and J usage is TRBJ2-7, with D possibly being TRBD1 (6 bases). The germline gives CDR1 SGHRS, CDR2 YFSETQ. The CDR3 runs to 16 residues. V gave up 2 bases and J gave up 4 bases, with 19 bases separating them. The CDR3 reads CASSFRWDKAQYEQYF. In DNA form, the CDR3 reads TGCGCCAGCAGCTTTAGGTGGGACAAGGCCCAATACGAGCAGTACTTC.

In its sample, this clonotype was seen many times. CDR3 DNA sequence: TGTGCCAGCAGTTTCCAGGGGGCGAACACTGAAGCTTTCTTT. Its translation is CASSFQGANTEAFF. The chain recombines TRBV12-3 or TRBV12-4 with TRBJ1-1; TRBD1 matches at 8 bases. J was trimmed by 1 base and V by 3 bases; bases with no gene match: 1. This CDR3 contains 14 residues.

The rearrangement uses TRBV5-1 and TRBJ2-1; D gene uncertain. The CDR3 has 17 amino acids. The V gene's germline CDR1 is SGHRS and CDR2 YFSETQ. V was shortened by 3 bases and J by 0 bases, with 16 bases between the two germline ends. The CDR3 DNA reads TGCGCCAGCAGCTCCACACCCCGCCTATACTCCTACAATGAGCAGTTCTTC. Translating it yields CASSSTPRLYSYNEQFF. The full variable domain, in which reference TRBV5-1 and TRBJ2-1 provide the parts outside the CDR3, is KAGVTQTPRYLIKTRGQQVTLSCSPISGHRSVSWYQQTPGQGLQFLFEYFSETQRNKGNFPGRFSGRQFSNSRSEMNVSTLELGDSALYLCASSSTPRLYSYNEQFFGPGTRLTVL.

The V gene is TRBV12-3 or TRBV12-4, the J gene TRBJ1-5; D is uncertain. This CDR3 region has 14 residues. The V end was cut by 6 bases, the J end by 6 bases, with 15 bases between. This chain's CDR3 is CASRGGSSGQPQHF. CDR3 DNA sequence: TGTGCCAGCAGGGGCGGTTCGTCGGGTCAGCCCCAGCATTTT.

The chain couples TRBV10-2 to TRBJ2-2, with a possible D match to TRBD2 (5 bases). Trimming took off 2 bases at V and 6 bases at J, with 10 bases between the two ends. Germline lookup yields CDR1 WSHSY and CDR2 SAAADI. The CDR3 sequence is 14 residues long. CDR3 DNA: TGCGCCAGCAGTGAGCCGGAGGTCGCCGGGGAGCTGTTTTTT. It codes for CASSEPEVAGELFF.

There are a few counts of this clonotype. The CDR3 spells CASSLGASGSLGDTQYF. The CDR3 DNA follows: TGTGCCAGCAGCTTGGGGGCTAGCGGGAGCCTCGGAGATACGCAGTATTTT. The rearrangement links TRBV5-5 to TRBJ2-3, with 10 bases lining up with TRBD2. The germline CDR1 and CDR2 sequences are SGHKS and YYEKEE (reference sequence). V lost 0 bases, J lost 5 bases, and 9 bases stayed unmatched. This CDR3 spans 17 amino acids. The full variable domain, its missing parts supplied by reference TRBV5-5 and TRBJ2-3, is DAGVTQSPTHLIKTRGQQVTLRCSPISGHKSVSWYQQVLGQGPQFIFQYYEKEERGRGNFPDRFSARQFPNYSSELNVNALLLGDSALYLCASSLGASGSLGDTQYFGPGTRLTVL.

A few counts support this clonotype. The chain links TRBV6-2 or TRBV6-3 to TRBJ2-1, with D hard to call. Trimming removed 0 bases at V and 3 bases at J, with 9 bases between. CDR1 is MNHEY, CDR2 SVGEGT, per germline. The CDR3 consists of 15 residues. CDR3 protein: CASSYSGEGYNEQFF. The CDR3 DNA reads as TGTGCCAGCAGTTACTCCGGAGAAGGCTACAATGAGCAGTTCTTC.

The chain carries TRBV20-1 and TRBJ1-1; D might be TRBD1 (5 bases). V gave up 5 bases and J gave up 4 bases, with 17 bases separating them. CDR1 and CDR2 (germline): DFQATT, SNEGSKA (reference sequence). This CDR3 spans 14 amino acids. CDR3 DNA: TGCAGTGCTTCCCCGGGACCATCGTTCACTGAAGCTTTCTTT. Encoded protein: CSASPGPSFTEAFF.

This clonotype occurred a few times. The chain employs TRBV28 and TRBJ2-7; no definite D call. Trimming left V 2 bases short and J 5 bases short, with 7 bases between. Looked up from germline, CDR1 is MDHEN and CDR2 is SYDVKM. The CDR3 runs to 12 residues. CDR3 amino acids: CASSLQGHEQYV. DNA for the CDR3: TGTGCCAGCAGTTTACAAGGGCACGAGCAGTACGTC.

The rearrangement links TRBV2 to TRBJ2-3, with TRBD2 as a possible D gene (5 bases). Per germline, CDR1 SNHLY and CDR2 FYNNEI. V lost 3 bases and J 0 bases, leaving 13 bases between the germline ends. CDR3 length equals 16 residues. In nucleotides, the CDR3 is TGTGCCAGCAGTGAGTGGAGCGGTTCTAGCACAGATACGCAGTATTTT. The encoded protein is CASSEWSGSSTDTQYF.

J is TRBJ2-1 and V is TRBV20-1, with 8 bases aligning to TRBD2. The CDR3 runs to 18 residues. With 5 bases clipped from V and 2 bases from J, the junction kept 17 bases outside the gene matches. Germline V gene sequence: CDR1 DFQATT, CDR2 SNEGSKA (reference sequence). CDR3 DNA: TGCAGTGCTGCTCCTTTAGCGGGAAGGGGTAGCACCTACAATGAGCAGTTCTTC. Protein: CSAAPLAGRGSTYNEQFF.

This clonotype was counted between two and nine times. The junction departs from germline at one end; a sequencing error may be responsible. V is TRBV18 and J is TRBJ2-7; D is uncertain. The CDR3 spans 15 residues. Looked up from germline, CDR1 is KGHSH and CDR2 is LQKENI. DNA of the CDR3: TGTGCCAGCTCGCCACGTTGGACGGAAACCTACGAGCAGTACTTC. Translating it yields CASSPRWTETYEQYF. The full variable domain, rest sourced from reference TRBV18 and TRBJ2-7, is NAGVMQNPRHLVRRRGQEARLRCSPMKGHSHVYWYRQLPEEGLKFMVYLQKENIIDESGMPKERFSAEFPKEGPSILRIQQVVRGDSAAYFCASSPRWTETYEQYFGPGTRLTVT.

In DNA, the CDR3 is TGCGCCAGCAGCCAAGGTCAAACCTACCAAGAGACCCAGTACTTC. Translating it yields CASSQGQTYQETQYF. V usage is TRBV4-1 and J usage is TRBJ2-5; no definite D call. The CDR3 is 15 residues long. Germline-derived CDR1 and CDR2 are MGHRA and YSYEKL. Deletions cut 1 base from V and 0 bases from J, with 9 bases between.

This clonotype was seen more than once but under ten times. The chain carries TRBV5-1 and TRBJ2-1; 13 bases match TRBD2. The CDR3 loop spans 16 amino acids. CDR1 and CDR2 from the germline V gene are SGHRS and YFSETQ. V was clipped by 4 bases and J by 8 bases; unmatched bases: 9. CDR3 DNA sequence: TGCGCCAGCAGCCCGGGACTAGCGGGAAGTTTGGATGAGCAGTTCTTC. This sequence encodes CASSPGLAGSLDEQFF.

A few counts support this clonotype. In nucleotides, the CDR3 is TGCAGCGCCCCTCTTTCGGGAACCTACAATGAGCAGTTCTTC. It yields the protein CSAPLSGTYNEQFF. The chain recombines TRBV29-1 with TRBJ2-1; a possible D gene is TRBD2 (5 bases). This CDR3 spans 14 amino acids. Between the trimmed V and J ends, which lost 7 bases and 2 bases, there was a span of 15 bases. Germline CDR1 SQVTM, CDR2 ANQGSEA.

This clonotype has only a few counts. The chain combines TRBV5-1 with TRBJ1-3; D uncertain. The V gene's germline CDR1 is SGHRS and CDR2 YFSETQ. The ends were cut back, 2 bases at V and 1 base at J, with 13 bases in the middle. The length of the CDR3 is 16 residues. In nucleotides, the CDR3 is TGCGCCAGCAGCTTCGGAGGCGCCCTTTCTGGAAACACCATATATTTT. Residues: CASSFGGALSGNTIYF. The full variable domain, its missing parts supplied by reference TRBV5-1 and TRBJ1-3, is KAGVTQTPRYLIKTRGQQVTLSCSPISGHRSVSWYQQTPGQGLQFLFEYFSETQRNKGNFPGRFSGRQFSNSRSEMNVSTLELGDSALYLCASSFGGALSGNTIYFGEGSWLTVV.

The chain couples TRBV10-3 to TRBJ2-5; D is unclear. The length of the CDR3 is 13 residues. V lost 6 bases and J 4 bases, leaving 12 bases between the germline ends. Looked up from germline, CDR1 is ENHRY and CDR2 is SYGVKD. The CDR3 DNA sequence: TGTGCCATCAGCCCCGTTAAGAGAGAGACCCAGTACTTC. Translating gives CAISPVKRETQYF.

This clonotype showed up just a few times. The V gene is TRBV28, the J gene TRBJ1-2; D possibly corresponds to TRBD1 (5 bases). V lost 4 bases to trimming and J lost 4 bases, with 16 bases between them. Looked up from germline, CDR1 is MDHEN and CDR2 is SYDVKM. This CDR3 is built from 15 residues. DNA of the CDR3: TGTGCCAGCAGTTCGTTGGGGGGAGTCGGCTATGGCTACACCTTC. This translates into CASSSLGGVGYGYTF.

The table lists this clonotype with a few counts. The chain couples TRBV7-2 to TRBJ2-1; the match to TRBD2 covers 7 bases. The V gene's germline CDR1 is SGHTA and CDR2 FQGNSA. The V gene end was trimmed by 1 base and the J gene end by 2 bases; junction bases not matched to a gene: 2. This CDR3 has 15 amino acids. The CDR3 DNA reads TGTGCCAGCAGCTTAGGCGGGGGAACCTACAATGAGCAGTTCTTC. Translation gives CASSLGGGTYNEQFF.

This clonotype was picked up a small number of times. The chain couples TRBV5-1 to TRBJ2-5, with D perhaps matching TRBD1 or TRBD2 (5 bases each). V was shortened by 3 bases and J by 2 bases, with 14 bases between the two germline ends. The CDR3 length is 15 residues. From germline, CDR1 is SGHRS and CDR2 YFSETQ. CDR3 protein: CASSWGSAEQETQYF. The CDR3 coding sequence is TGCGCCAGCAGCTGGGGGTCGGCAGAACAAGAGACCCAGTACTTC.

The gene calls are TRBV9 and TRBJ1-6; D remains unclear. V shed 0 bases and J shed 5 bases, with 6 bases lying between them. The CDR3 sequence is 14 residues long. The germline CDR1 and CDR2 sequences are SGDLS and YYNGEE. The chain's CDR3 is CASSVAGDNSPLHF. CDR3 nucleotides: TGTGCCAGCAGCGTAGCCGGAGATAATTCACCCCTCCACTTT.

There are many counts of this clonotype. This chain joins TRBV12-3 or TRBV12-4 and TRBJ2-7; 9 bases align to TRBD1. This CDR3 has 14 amino acids. J was trimmed by 5 bases and V by 4 bases; bases with no gene match: 6. CDR3 coding DNA: TGTGCCAGCAGTTCTAACAGGGGGCACGACGAGCAGTACTTC. This encodes CASSSNRGHDEQYF.

The DNA of the CDR3 is TGCGCCAGCAGTGAAAAGTTGAGGACCTACAATGAGCAGTTCTTC. Amino acids: CASSEKLRTYNEQFF. The V and J genes are TRBV10-2 and TRBJ2-1; no firm D call. V was pared by 3 bases and J by 2 bases, with 11 bases between. CDR3 size: 15 residues. Germline loops: CDR1 WSHSY, CDR2 SAAADI.

The rearrangement links TRBV11-3 to TRBJ2-5, with 7 bases identical to TRBD1. This CDR3 is built from 13 residues. The trim removed 3 bases at V and 4 bases at J, leaving 2 bases unmatched. The germline V gene has CDR1 SGHNT and CDR2 YENEEA. CDR3 in amino acids: CASSFQGVETQYF. CDR3 bases: TGTGCCAGCAGCTTCCAGGGGGTAGAGACCCAGTACTTC.

This clonotype was found a few times. The chain has TRBV7-2 and TRBJ2-2, with D perhaps matching TRBD1 (5 bases). This CDR3 is 15 amino acids long. From germline, CDR1 is SGHTA and CDR2 FQGNSA. V was pared by 2 bases and J by 3 bases, with 10 bases between. The DNA of the CDR3 is TGTGCCAGCAGCTTATGGGCAGGGCACACCGGGGAGCTGTTTTTT. It encodes CASSLWAGHTGELFF.

This clonotype was seen a few times. The chain recombines TRBV11-2 with TRBJ2-7, with a possible D match to TRBD1 (6 bases). V lost 3 bases and J lost 3, with 15 bases in between. The germline V gene encodes CDR1 SGHAT and CDR2 FQNNGV. This CDR3 is built from 15 residues. The CDR3 bases are TGTGCCAGCAGCTTGGACCGACAGGCAAACTACGAGCAGTACTTC. Translation gives CASSLDRQANYEQYF.

The chain links TRBV12-3 or TRBV12-4 to TRBJ2-3, with a weak D call TRBD2 (5 bases). The CDR3 runs to 11 residues. Trimming took 8 bases from V and 6 from J, leaving 9 bases between them. The CDR3 reads CASHLADTQYF. CDR3 nucleotides: TGTGCCAGCCATTTAGCGGATACGCAGTATTTT.

The V gene is TRBV29-1, the J gene TRBJ1-2; perhaps TRBD1 as D (6 bases). Germline lookup yields CDR1 SQVTM and CDR2 ANQGSEA. The CDR3 length is 13 residues. V was pared by 8 bases and J by 5 bases, with 18 bases between. This chain's CDR3 is CSIGGQTSYGYTF. The CDR3 DNA follows: TGCAGCATCGGGGGGCAGACATCATATGGCTACACCTTC.

This chain links TRBV5-1 with TRBJ1-3; D remains unclear. This CDR3 comprises 16 residues. The germline V gene has CDR1 SGHRS and CDR2 YFSETQ. Trimming removed 0 bases at V and 1 base at J, with 11 bases between. The CDR3 spells CASSLESGVSGNTIYF. The CDR3 DNA reads TGCGCCAGCAGCTTGGAGTCAGGTGTGTCTGGAAACACCATATATTTT.

The chain recombines TRBV20-1 with TRBJ2-5; possibly TRBD2 for D (5 bases). Germline-derived CDR1 and CDR2 are DFQATT and SNEGSKA (reference sequence). The V end was cut by 4 bases, the J end by 2 bases, with 14 bases between. The CDR3 extends over 14 amino acids. In DNA, the CDR3 is TGCAGTGCTAAGCGAGGTTCGGGGCAAGAGACCCAGTACTTC. It encodes CSAKRGSGQETQYF.

CDR3 amino acids: CASSLDTSGAGNTIYF. Written as DNA, the CDR3 is TGCGCCAGCAGCCTAGACACGTCGGGAGCAGGAAACACCATATATTTT. The rearrangement uses TRBV5-1 and TRBJ1-3, with D uncertain. V was trimmed by 4 bases and J by 4 bases, leaving 18 bases between them. This CDR3 comprises 16 residues. Germline V gene data show CDR1 as SGHRS and CDR2 as YFSETQ. Using reference TRBV5-1 and TRBJ1-3 for the parts outside the CDR3, the full variable domain is KAGVTQTPRYLIKTRGQQVTLSCSPISGHRSVSWYQQTPGQGLQFLFEYFSETQRNKGNFPGRFSGRQFSNSRSEMNVSTLELGDSALYLCASSLDTSGAGNTIYFGEGSWLTVV.